One TCR beta chain is described in this entry. This specimen includes other DNA sequences encoding the same CDR3. The assay was run at deep level. Sequenced by immunoSEQ multiplex PCR; TCRdb stores in-frame clones only, minus some. The sample lists 1,400,000 or so clones, around 98.5% occurring once. The entry originates in a study of shared clonotypes between healthy human individuals. The CDR3 is made up of 12 amino acids. Germline V gene lookup returns CDR1 ENHRY and CDR2 SYGVKD. With 3 bases removed from V and 4 bases from J, the gap between germline ends came to 4 bases. HIV-negative, healthy adults without recent acute infections or vaccinations were the donors. Partitioning of CD4+ cells yielded a CD45RA+ naive subset and a CD45RA-negative memory subset.

The sequenced material came from naive CD4+ T cells sorted from blood. The subset: CD45RA+ positively selected. The V gene is TRBV10-3, the J gene TRBJ2-1; no clear D. This clonotype was obtained from a man aged 30-40 years in good health. CDR3 sequence: CAISDGYNEQFF. The DNA for the CDR3 is TGTGCCATCAGTGATGGGTACAATGAGCAGTTCTTC.